This TCR beta chain was captured by sequencing in a study of CXCR3-negative and CXCR3-positive naive CD8 T cells. As for this clonotype: Its cognate antigen is unknown.

Points from the study as a whole: Partial loss of CXCR3 expression followed cryopreservation; most assays used fresh PBMCs. Naive CXCR3-positive cells had TRB CDR3s more hydrophobic than those of CXCR3-negative naive cells. Similarly elevated diversity marked both naive subsets, with memory CD8+ cells showing far lower diversity.

CDR3 length equals 15 residues. Germline assignment: CDR1 MNHEY and CDR2 SMNVEV (reference sequence). UMI-tagged TRB cDNA libraries were built via 5' RACE. TCRdb re-called the 5' RACE reads and catalogs CDR3 proteins one per entry, DNA excluded. The sample is made up of more than 7,500 distinct CDR3 sequences, and the top ten hold 1.1% of it. The sequenced material came from naive CXCR3- CD8+ T cells from blood. Subset reported: CD45RO-CCR7+CD27+CD95- naive CD8+ T cells lacking CXCR3 (TNR3-). V gene TRBV27 combines with J gene TRBJ1-1; absent DNA, TCRdb's TRBD1 call cannot be checked. This clonotype was obtained from a human donor in good health. Some clones in this sample may be carry-over from other donors' samples. CDR3: CASSNTGGSPTEAFF.